Detailed here is one TCR beta chain. Assay used: immunoSEQ multiplex PCR; TCRdb lists only in-frame clones, some missing. Of around 70,000 clones listed, around 88% are singletons. This entry belongs to a study of OX40 agonist ivuxolimab in advanced cancers. The CDR3 is 15 residues long. Trimming stripped 7 bases from V and 6 bases from J, with 18 bases between. Germline assignment: CDR1 SNHLY and CDR2 FYNNEI. The sample here was CD4+ or CD8+ T cells sorted from blood, taken in a trial of the OX40 agonist ivuxolimab. The sequence came from an adult with an advanced solid tumor such as melanoma, head and neck, liver or kidney cancer. The rearrangement joins TRBV2 to TRBJ2-2; D is possibly TRBD1 (5 bases). The DNA for the CDR3 is TGTGCCAGCAACGTAAGGCAGGGCAGCGCCGGGGAGCTGTTTTTT. Translation gives CASNVRQGSAGELFF.